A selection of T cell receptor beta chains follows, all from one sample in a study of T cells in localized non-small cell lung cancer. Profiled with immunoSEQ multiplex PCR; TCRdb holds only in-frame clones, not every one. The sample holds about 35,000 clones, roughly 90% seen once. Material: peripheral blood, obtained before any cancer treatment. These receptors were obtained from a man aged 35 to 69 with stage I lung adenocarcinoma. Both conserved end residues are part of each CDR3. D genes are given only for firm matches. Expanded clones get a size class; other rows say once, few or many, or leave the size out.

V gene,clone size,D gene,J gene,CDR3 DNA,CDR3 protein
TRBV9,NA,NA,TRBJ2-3,TGTGCCAGCAGCGTAGATCCCCGGGGGAGCACAGATACGCAGTATTTT,CASSVDPRGSTDTQYF
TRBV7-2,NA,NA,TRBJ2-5,TGTGCCAGCAGCTTAATATCAGGGGGGTACCAAGAGACCCAGTACTTC,CASSLISGGYQETQYF
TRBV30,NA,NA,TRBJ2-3,TGTGCCTGGATGTATGGACTTGGTACAGATACGCAGTATTTT,CAWMYGLGTDTQYF
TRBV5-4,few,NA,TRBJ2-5,TGTGCCAGCAGCTCCGGACAGCAAGAGACCCAGTACTTC,CASSSGQQETQYF
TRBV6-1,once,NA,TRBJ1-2,TGTGCCAGCAGGAGAGCGGTGAATTATGGCTACACCTTC,CASRRAVNYGYTF
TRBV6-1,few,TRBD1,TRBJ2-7,TGTGCCAGCAGTCCAAAGACAGGGACGACATACGAGCAGTACTTC,CASSPKTGTTYEQYF
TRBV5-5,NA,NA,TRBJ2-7,TGTGCCAGCAGCTTCTCGGACGGGGGTTTCGGGCAGTACTTC,CASSFSDGGFGQYF
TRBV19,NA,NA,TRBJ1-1,TGTGCCAGTAGTATCCTCGGGGTACGGTCTGAAGCTTTCTTT,CASSILGVRSEAFF
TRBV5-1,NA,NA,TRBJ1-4,TGCGCCAGCAGTCCGAGGACAACAAATAATGAAAAACTGTTTTTT,CASSPRTTNNEKLFF
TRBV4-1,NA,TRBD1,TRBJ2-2,TGCGCCAGCAGCCAAGATGGAGGACAGGGGGACACCGGGGAGCTGTTTTTT,CASSQDGGQGDTGELFF
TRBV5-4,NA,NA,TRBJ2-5,TGTGCCAGCGGACCCGCGGAGACCCAGTACTTC,CASGPAETQYF
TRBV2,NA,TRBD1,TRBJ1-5,TGTGCCAGCAGTGAAGGGGGACAGAGTCAGCCCCAGCATTTT,CASSEGGQSQPQHF
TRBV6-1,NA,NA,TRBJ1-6,TGTGCCAGCAGTGACAGGGTTTCACCCCTCCACTTT,CASSDRVSPLHF
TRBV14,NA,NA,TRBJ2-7,TGTGCCAGCAGCCAAGATCGGTGGGCAGGGGCCTACGAGCAGTACTTC,CASSQDRWAGAYEQYF
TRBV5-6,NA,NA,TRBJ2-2,TGTGCCAGCAGCTTGAACTCGGCGGGCCCCGGGGAGCTGTTTTTT,CASSLNSAGPGELFF